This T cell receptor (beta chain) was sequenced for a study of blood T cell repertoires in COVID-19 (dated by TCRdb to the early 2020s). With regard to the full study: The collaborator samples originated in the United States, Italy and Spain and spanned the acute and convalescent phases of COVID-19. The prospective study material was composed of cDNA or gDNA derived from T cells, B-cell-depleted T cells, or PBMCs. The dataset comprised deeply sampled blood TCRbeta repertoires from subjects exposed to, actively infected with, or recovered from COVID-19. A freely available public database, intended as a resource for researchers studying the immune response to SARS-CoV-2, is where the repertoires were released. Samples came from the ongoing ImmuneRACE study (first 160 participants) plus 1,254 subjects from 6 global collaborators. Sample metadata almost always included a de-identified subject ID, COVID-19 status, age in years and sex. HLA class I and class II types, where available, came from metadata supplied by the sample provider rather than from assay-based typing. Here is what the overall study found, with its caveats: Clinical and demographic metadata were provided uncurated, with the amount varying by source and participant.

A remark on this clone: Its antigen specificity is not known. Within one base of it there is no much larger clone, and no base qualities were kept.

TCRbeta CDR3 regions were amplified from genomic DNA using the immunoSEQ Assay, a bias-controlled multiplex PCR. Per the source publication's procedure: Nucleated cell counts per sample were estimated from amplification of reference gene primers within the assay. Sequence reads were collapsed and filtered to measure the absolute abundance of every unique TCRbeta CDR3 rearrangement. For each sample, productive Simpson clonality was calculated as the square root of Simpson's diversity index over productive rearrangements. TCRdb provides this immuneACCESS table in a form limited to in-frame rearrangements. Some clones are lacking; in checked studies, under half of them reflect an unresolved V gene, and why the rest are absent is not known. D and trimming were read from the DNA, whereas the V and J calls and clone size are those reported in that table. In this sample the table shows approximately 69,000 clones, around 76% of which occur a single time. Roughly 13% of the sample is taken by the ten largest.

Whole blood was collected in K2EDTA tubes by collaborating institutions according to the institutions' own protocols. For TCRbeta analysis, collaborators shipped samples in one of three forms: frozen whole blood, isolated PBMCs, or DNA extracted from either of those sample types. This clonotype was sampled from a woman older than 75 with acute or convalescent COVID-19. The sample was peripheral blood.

The DNA sequence is as follows: TGCGCCAGCACGCAGGGGCCTGGAAACACCATATATTTT. Translated, this is CASTQGPGNTIYF. The chain is made from TRBV23-1 and TRBJ1-3; the D gene is perhaps TRBD1, from 6 matching bases. TRBV23-1 belongs to the ORF category, with a function that is uncertain. The V and J ends are trimmed by 7 bases and 2 bases, leaving 9 bases between them. The CDR3 sequence holds 13 residues, the cysteine and phenylalanine included. Only CDR3 DNA is held: 39 bases, read in frame from base 1.